The T cell receptor (beta chain) under discussion was sequenced for a study of shared clonotypes between healthy human individuals. Across the study: Three CD4 naive, three CD4 memory, two CD8 naive and one CD8 memory plate were used per donor.

TCRdb keeps only in-frame clones here, not all; method: immunoSEQ multiplex PCR. This sample has roughly 330,000 clones; around 67% occur once, and the top ten carry around 10%. The donor population consisted of healthy HIV-negative adults with no recent acute infections or vaccinations. Trimming took off 4 bases at V and 5 bases at J, with 13 bases between the two ends. CDR1 is SGDLS, CDR2 YYNGEE, per germline. CDR3 size: 14 residues. Whole-study findings and limits: Generation probability values for non-shared clonotypes were lower than those for clonotypes shared by all four donors. Despite large depth, sorted-subset datasets appeared incompletely sequenced.

Comments on this clone: The antigen is not known.

The TCR was taken from a man aged 30-40 years in good health. This chain connects TRBV9 to TRBJ1-5; D remains ambiguous. The source material was memory CD4+ T cells sorted from blood. The subset denotes: CD45RA-negative fraction. This CDR3 reads CASSRGGSDQPQHF. CDR3 DNA sequence: TGTGCCAGCAGCCGAGGCGGGTCGGATCAGCCCCAGCATTTT.